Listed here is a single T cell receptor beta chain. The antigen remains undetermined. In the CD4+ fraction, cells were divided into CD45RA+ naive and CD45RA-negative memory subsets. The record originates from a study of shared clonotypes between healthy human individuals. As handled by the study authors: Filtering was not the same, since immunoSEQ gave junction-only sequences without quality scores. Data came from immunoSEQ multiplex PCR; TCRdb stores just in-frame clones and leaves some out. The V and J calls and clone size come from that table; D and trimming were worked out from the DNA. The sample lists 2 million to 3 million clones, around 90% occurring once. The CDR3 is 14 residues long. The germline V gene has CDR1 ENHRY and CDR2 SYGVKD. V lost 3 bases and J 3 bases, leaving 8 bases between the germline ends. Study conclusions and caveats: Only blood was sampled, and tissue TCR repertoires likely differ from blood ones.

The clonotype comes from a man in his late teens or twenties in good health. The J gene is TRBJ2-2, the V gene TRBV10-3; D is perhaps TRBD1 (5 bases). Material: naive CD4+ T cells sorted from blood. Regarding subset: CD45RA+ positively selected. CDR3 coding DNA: TGTGCCATCAGTGACTTGACAGACACCGGGGAGCTGTTTTTT. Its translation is CAISDLTDTGELFF.